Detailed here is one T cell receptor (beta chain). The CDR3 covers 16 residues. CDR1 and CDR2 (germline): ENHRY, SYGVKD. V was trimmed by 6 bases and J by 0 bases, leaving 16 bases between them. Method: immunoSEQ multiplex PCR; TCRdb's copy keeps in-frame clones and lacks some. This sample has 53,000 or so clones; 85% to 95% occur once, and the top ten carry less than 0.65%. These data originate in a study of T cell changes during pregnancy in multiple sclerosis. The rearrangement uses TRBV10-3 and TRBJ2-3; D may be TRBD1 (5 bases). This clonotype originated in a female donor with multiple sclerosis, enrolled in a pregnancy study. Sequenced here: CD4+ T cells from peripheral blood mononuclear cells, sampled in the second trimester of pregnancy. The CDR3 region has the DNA TGTGCCATCAGGACGCCTGGCAGGGCTAGCACAGATACGCAGTATTTT. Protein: CAIRTPGRASTDTQYF.